These 27 T cell receptor beta chains were sequenced from one sample in a study of blood T cell repertoires in COVID-19. Repertoires were generated with immunoSEQ multiplex PCR, while TCRdb's copy carries only in-frame clones and drops some. Among about 330,000 clones listed, roughly 87% were seen once. Input material: PBMCs or T cells enriched from blood (not recorded which). The receptors were gathered from a woman aged 25-40 years who had recovered from COVID-19.

V is TRBV7-8 and J is TRBJ2-1; TRBD1 might be the D (7 bases). This CDR3 has 13 amino acids. CDR1 and CDR2 (germline): SGHVS, FQNEAQ. V was clipped by 11 bases and J by 3 bases, with 14 bases between them. The CDR3 reads CAGGTANYNEQFF. The CDR3 region has the DNA TGTGCCGGGGGGACAGCGAACTACAATGAGCAGTTCTTC.

The V gene is TRBV5-4, the J gene TRBJ2-7; TRBD2 is a possible D gene (5 bases). Germline V lookup: CDR1 SGHNT, CDR2 YYREEE (reference sequence). The CDR3 runs to 13 residues. The V end was cut by 4 bases, the J end by 5 bases, with 13 bases between. CDR3 residues: CASSPGKWDEQYF. CDR3 sequence (DNA): TGTGCCAGCAGCCCGGGAAAATGGGACGAGCAGTACTTC.

The chain joins TRBV18 to TRBJ1-1, with 9 bases aligning to TRBD1. Germline V CDR1 and CDR2: KGHSH, LQKENI. The CDR3 is made up of 16 amino acids. J lost 2 bases, V lost 3 bases, and 7 bases had no gene match. Written as DNA, the CDR3 is TGTGCCAGCTCACCGCGACAGGGGGAGGGCAACACTGAAGCTTTCTTT. As protein: CASSPRQGEGNTEAFF.

This chain joins TRBV5-1 and TRBJ2-1; possibly TRBD2 for D (5 bases). Trimming removed 2 bases at V and 8 bases at J, with 8 bases between. The germline V gene has CDR1 SGHRS and CDR2 YFSETQ. The CDR3 is made up of 12 amino acids. The CDR3 coding sequence is TGCGCCAGCAGCTTTGAGGGCTATGAGCAGTTCTTC. Translation: CASSFEGYEQFF.

This chain joins TRBV5-5 and TRBJ2-3, with 9 nucleotides matching TRBD1. Germline trimming cut 5 bases from V and 5 bases from J; bases unmatched to any gene: 9. The germline gives CDR1 SGHKS, CDR2 YYEKEE (reference sequence). The CDR3 has 15 residues. The CDR3 is CASRPTGGRVDTQYF. The CDR3 coding sequence is TGTGCCAGCAGACCTACAGGGGGCCGTGTAGATACGCAGTATTTT.

The V call is TRBV19, the J call TRBJ1-3; D is perhaps TRBD1 (5 bases). The V gene's germline CDR1 is LNHDA and CDR2 SQIVND (reference sequence). This CDR3 is 15 amino acids long. V dropped 6 bases and J dropped 0 bases, with 12 bases sitting between them. CDR3 protein: CASSTDISSGNTIYF. Written as DNA, the CDR3 is TGTGCCAGTAGCACGGACATAAGCTCTGGAAACACCATATATTTT.

This clone was seen just once. The V and J genes are TRBV6-5 and TRBJ2-1; no clear D. Trimming stripped 3 bases from V and 5 bases from J, with 8 bases between. CDR1 is MNHEY and CDR2 is SVGAGI in the germline V gene. The CDR3 covers 13 residues. The DNA for the CDR3 is TGTGCCAGCAGTTATTTGCAGGACAATGAGCAGTTCTTC. Translation: CASSYLQDNEQFF.

The genes are TRBV30 and TRBJ1-4; 10 bases align to TRBD1. Looked up from germline, CDR1 is GTSNPN and CDR2 is SVGIG (reference sequence). The J segment lost 4 bases and the V segment lost 5 bases, leaving 10 bases of the junction unmatched. CDR3 length: 16 residues. The CDR3 DNA follows: TGTGCCTGGGCCCCGCTCCGGGACAGGGGTAATGAAAAACTGTTTTTT. The encoded protein is CAWAPLRDRGNEKLFF.

V is TRBV10-3 and J is TRBJ2-1; possibly TRBD2 for D (6 bases). Germline lookup yields CDR1 ENHRY and CDR2 SYGVKD. The CDR3 covers 13 residues. V lost 3 bases and J lost 8, with 11 bases in between. CDR3 sequence reads: CAISDPGGDEQFF. The DNA for the CDR3 is TGTGCCATCAGTGACCCTGGAGGGGATGAGCAGTTCTTC.

The rearrangement uses TRBV28 and TRBJ2-3; 10 nucleotides line up with TRBD2. This CDR3 region has 16 residues. CDR1 and CDR2 from the germline V gene are MDHEN and SYDVKM. The trim removed 5 bases at V and 0 bases at J, leaving 5 bases unmatched. The CDR3 DNA reads as TGTGCCAGCAGTCCCTTTAGCGGGGGGAGCACAGATACGCAGTATTTT. Amino acids: CASSPFSGGSTDTQYF.

V gene TRBV4-1 combines with J gene TRBJ1-1; 8 bases fit TRBD1. CDR3 size: 14 residues. The germline V gene encodes CDR1 MGHRA and CDR2 YSYEKL. Trimming took 0 bases from V and 6 from J; bases not matched to a gene: 3. The CDR3 spells CASSQEGQVAEAFF. As DNA, the CDR3 is TGCGCCAGCAGCCAAGAGGGACAGGTCGCTGAAGCTTTCTTT.

The chain has TRBV2 and TRBJ2-5; D may be TRBD1 (7 bases). The CDR3 runs to 15 residues. From germline, CDR1 is SNHLY and CDR2 FYNNEI. The germline V and J ends were trimmed by 8 bases and 4 bases, with 20 bases remaining between them. CDR3 region: CASGRVRGAIETQYF. The CDR3 bases are TGTGCCAGCGGGCGGGTCAGGGGGGCAATAGAGACCCAGTACTTC.

The rearrangement links TRBV9 to TRBJ2-5; 8 bases are shared with TRBD2. The CDR3 is 15 amino acids. The J segment lost 3 bases and the V segment lost 0 bases, leaving 4 bases of the junction unmatched. Germline lookup yields CDR1 SGDLS and CDR2 YYNGEE. For the CDR3, the DNA is TGTGCCAGCAGCGTAGACCGGGGGGGCGAAGAGACCCAGTACTTC. Protein product: CASSVDRGGEETQYF.

V gene TRBV15 combines with J gene TRBJ2-3; D ambiguous. Germline V lookup: CDR1 LNHNV, CDR2 YYDKDF (reference sequence). This CDR3 contains 13 residues. V was pared by 2 bases and J by 5 bases, with 8 bases between. CDR3 sequence (DNA): TGTGCCACCAGCAGAACTTTAGTAGATACGCAGTATTTT. Translation: CATSRTLVDTQYF. Full variable domain (outside the CDR3, taken from reference TRBV15 and TRBJ2-3): DAMVIQNPRYQVTQFGKPVTLSCSQTLNHNVMYWYQQKSSQAPKLLFHYYDKDFNNEADTPDNFQSRRPNTSFCFLDIRSPGLGDTAMYLCATSRTLVDTQYFGPGTRLTVL.

The V and J genes are TRBV25-1 and TRBJ1-2; TRBD1 aligns across 8 bases. CDR1 and CDR2 (germline): MGHDK, SYGVNS. Trimming took 3 bases from V and 5 from J; bases not matched to a gene: 5. The CDR3 totals 14 residues. The CDR3 DNA reads TGTGCCAGCAGTGACACAGGGGGAGATTATGGCTACACCTTC. This gives the protein CASSDTGGDYGYTF.

This chain links TRBV9 with TRBJ1-3, with TRBD1 matching 7 bases. Germline V gives CDR1 SGDLS, CDR2 YYNGEE. Trimming took 3 bases from V and 10 from J; bases not matched to a gene: 10. The CDR3 totals 14 residues. CDR3 coding DNA: TGTGCCAGCAGCGCTGGGACAGACATCCCGACCATATATTTT. Its translation: CASSAGTDIPTIYF.

The chain has TRBV5-1 and TRBJ1-1; a weak D match, TRBD1 (6 bases). V was clipped by 6 bases and J by 2 bases, with 20 bases between them. The CDR3 runs 16 residues. Germline V gene data show CDR1 as SGHRS and CDR2 as YFSETQ. CDR3 nucleotide sequence: TGCGCCAGCAAAGGCAGCTTACCAGGGGTAAACACTGAAGCTTTCTTT. Amino acids: CASKGSLPGVNTEAFF.

V gene TRBV18 combines with J gene TRBJ1-3; tentative D call: TRBD1 (6 bases). Germline CDR1 and CDR2: KGHSH and LQKENI. The V end lost 4 bases, the J end lost 2 bases, and 9 bases lay between the germline ends. The CDR3 is 14 amino acids. The CDR3 sequence is CASSLDSPGNTIYF. The DNA for the CDR3 is TGTGCCAGCTCACTGGACAGTCCTGGAAACACCATATATTTT.

The V gene is TRBV6-5, the J gene TRBJ2-7; TRBD2 is a possible D gene (6 bases). V gave up 0 bases and J gave up 4 bases, with 13 bases separating them. The CDR3 covers 15 residues. The germline V gene encodes CDR1 MNHEY and CDR2 SVGAGI. The CDR3 region has the DNA TGTGCCAGCAGTTACTCTCACGGGGGACGATACGAGCAGTACTTC. Translating gives CASSYSHGGRYEQYF.

With respect to this clone: The sample carries other DNA sequences with the same CDR3. The genes are TRBV3-1 (or the pseudogene TRBV3-2) and TRBJ1-2; TRBD1 might be the D (6 bases). Trimming stripped 4 bases from V and 5 bases from J, with 11 bases between. Germline V CDR1 and CDR2: LGHDT, YNNKEL (reference sequence). The CDR3 is 13 residues long. This CDR3 is CASSLGQNYGYTF. CDR3 DNA: TGTGCCAGCAGCCTCGGACAGAATTATGGCTACACCTTC.

V usage is TRBV7-9 and J usage is TRBJ1-2; D gene ambiguous. Trimming removed 5 bases at V and 3 bases at J, with 4 bases between. The CDR3 spans 11 residues. Germline values: CDR1 SEHNR, CDR2 FQNEAQ (reference sequence). The CDR3 sequence is CASSRDYGYTF. The DNA of the CDR3 is TGTGCCAGCAGCAGAGACTATGGCTACACCTTC.

The V and J genes are TRBV3-1 (or the pseudogene TRBV3-2) and TRBJ1-2, with 8 bases that match TRBD1. Germline V gene lookup returns CDR1 LGHDT and CDR2 YNNKEL (reference sequence). The CDR3 sequence is 16 residues long. The trim removed 4 bases at V and 0 bases at J, leaving 7 bases unmatched. This CDR3 is CASSRLQGGANYGYTF. CDR3 sequence (DNA): TGTGCCAGCAGCCGGCTACAGGGGGGAGCTAACTATGGCTACACCTTC.

J is TRBJ2-1 and V is TRBV3-1 (or the pseudogene TRBV3-2), with 8 bases aligning to TRBD2. The CDR3 totals 14 residues. Germline V gene lookup returns CDR1 LGHDT and CDR2 YNNKEL (reference sequence). After removal of 2 bases from V and 10 bases from J, the junction contained 7 bases not matched to a gene. The CDR3 here is CASSQSSGGLEQFF. CDR3 DNA: TGTGCCAGCAGCCAAAGCAGCGGGGGCCTCGAGCAGTTCTTC.

The V call is TRBV11-2, the J call TRBJ2-5; TRBD2 matches at 9 bases. Germline V lookup: CDR1 SGHAT, CDR2 FQNNGV. CDR3 length: 14 residues. With V trimmed by 5 bases and J by 2 bases, 3 bases remained unmatched. CDR3 bases: TGTGCCAGCAGCCGAGCGGGGGGTCAAGAGACCCAGTACTTC. Translated, it gives CASSRAGGQETQYF. Complete variable domain (other parts from reference TRBV11-2 and TRBJ2-5): EAGVAQSPRYKIIEKRQSVAFWCNPISGHATLYWYQQILGQGPKLLIQFQNNGVVDDSQLPKDRFSAERLKGVDSTLKIQPAKLEDSAVYLCASSRAGGQETQYFGPGTRLLVL.

V is TRBV28 and J is TRBJ1-6; tentatively, D is TRBD1 (5 bases). V was clipped by 3 bases and J by 4 bases, with 13 bases between them. Per germline, CDR1 MDHEN and CDR2 SYDVKM. This CDR3 spans 16 amino acids. DNA for the CDR3: TGTGCCAGCAGTTTTACGGTGGGGCATTATAATTCACCCCTCCACTTT. This codes for CASSFTVGHYNSPLHF.

This chain links TRBV5-4 with TRBJ2-1; D not certain. The CDR3 is made up of 12 amino acids. Germline values: CDR1 SGHNT, CDR2 YYREEE (reference sequence). V shed 5 bases and J shed 1 base, with 4 bases lying between them. The CDR3 nucleotides are TGTGCCAGCAGTTATTCCTACAATGAGCAGTTCTTC. Its translation is CASSYSYNEQFF.

The chain joins TRBV5-5 to TRBJ2-7, with TRBD2 matching 8 bases. Germline CDR1 is SGHKS and CDR2 is YYEKEE (reference sequence). Trimming at V came to 2 bases and at J to 2 bases, leaving 6 bases not matched to a gene. CDR3 length: 15 amino acids. CDR3 sequence (DNA): TGTGCCAGCAGCTTAGGACGGGGGGGTACCTACGAGCAGTACTTC. Translating it yields CASSLGRGGTYEQYF.